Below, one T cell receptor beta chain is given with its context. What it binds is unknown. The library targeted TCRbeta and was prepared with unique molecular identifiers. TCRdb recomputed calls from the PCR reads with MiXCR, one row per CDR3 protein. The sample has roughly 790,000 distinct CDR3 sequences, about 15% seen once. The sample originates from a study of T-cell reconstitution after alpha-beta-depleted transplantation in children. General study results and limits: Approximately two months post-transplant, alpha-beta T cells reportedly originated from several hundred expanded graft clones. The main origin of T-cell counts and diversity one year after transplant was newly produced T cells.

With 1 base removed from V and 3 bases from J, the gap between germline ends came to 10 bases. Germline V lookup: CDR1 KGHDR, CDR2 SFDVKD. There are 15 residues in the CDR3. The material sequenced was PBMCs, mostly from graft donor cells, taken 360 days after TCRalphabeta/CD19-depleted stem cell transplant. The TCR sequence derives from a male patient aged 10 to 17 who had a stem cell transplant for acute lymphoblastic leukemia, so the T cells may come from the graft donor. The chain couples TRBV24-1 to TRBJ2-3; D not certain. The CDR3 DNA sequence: TGTGCCACCAGTGATTTTTCGTCAGCGACAGATACGCAGTATTTT. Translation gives CATSDFSSATDTQYF.